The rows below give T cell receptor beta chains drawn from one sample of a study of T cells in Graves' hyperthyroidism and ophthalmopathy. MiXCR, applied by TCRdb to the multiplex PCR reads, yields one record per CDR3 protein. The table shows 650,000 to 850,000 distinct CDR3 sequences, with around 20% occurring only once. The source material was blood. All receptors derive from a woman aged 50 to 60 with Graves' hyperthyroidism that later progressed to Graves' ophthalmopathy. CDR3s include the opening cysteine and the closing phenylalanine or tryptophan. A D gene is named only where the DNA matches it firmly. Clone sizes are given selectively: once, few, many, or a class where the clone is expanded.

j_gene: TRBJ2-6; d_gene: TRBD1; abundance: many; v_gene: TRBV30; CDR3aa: CAWTGGVVWGANVLTF; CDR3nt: TGTGCCTGGACAGGGGGAGTAGTGTGGGGGGCCAACGTCCTGACTTTC
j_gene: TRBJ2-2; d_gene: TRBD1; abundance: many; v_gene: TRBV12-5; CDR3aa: CASGRTGRTGELFF; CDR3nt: TGTGCTAGTGGAAGGACAGGGCGAACCGGGGAGCTGTTTTTT
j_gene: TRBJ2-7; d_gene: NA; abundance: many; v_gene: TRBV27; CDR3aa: CASSQPGRIYEQYF; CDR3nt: TGTGCCAGCAGCCAACCAGGACGGATCTACGAGCAGTACTTC
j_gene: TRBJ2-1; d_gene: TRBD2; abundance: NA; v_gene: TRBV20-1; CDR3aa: CSAAAGAYNEQFF; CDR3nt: TGCAGTGCTGCCGCGGGAGCCTACAATGAGCAGTTCTTC
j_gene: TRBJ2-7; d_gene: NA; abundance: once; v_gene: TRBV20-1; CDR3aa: CSARPGLPPYEQYF; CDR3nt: TGCAGTGCTAGACCCGGGCTCCCTCCCTACGAGCAGTACTTC
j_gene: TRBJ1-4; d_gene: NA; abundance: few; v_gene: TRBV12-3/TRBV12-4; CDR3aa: CASSLAGQGREKLFF; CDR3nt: TGTGCCAGCAGTTTAGCCGGGCAGGGTAGGGAAAAACTGTTTTTT
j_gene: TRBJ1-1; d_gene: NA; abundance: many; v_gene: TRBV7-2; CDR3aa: CASSFRGYTEAFF; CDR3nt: TGTGCCAGCAGCTTTCGGGGCTACACTGAAGCTTTCTTT
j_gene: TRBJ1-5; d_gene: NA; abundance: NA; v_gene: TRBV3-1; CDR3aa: CASSQVDGDQPQHF; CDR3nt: TGTGCCAGCAGCCAAGTCGACGGGGATCAGCCCCAGCATTTT
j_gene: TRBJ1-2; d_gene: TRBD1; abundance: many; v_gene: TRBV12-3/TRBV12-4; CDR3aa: CASSPGTGGLANYGYTF; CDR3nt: TGTGCCAGCAGTCCGGGGACAGGGGGCCTGGCTAACTATGGCTACACCTTC
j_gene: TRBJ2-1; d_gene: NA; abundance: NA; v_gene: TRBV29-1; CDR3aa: CSVGIGTLGNEQFF; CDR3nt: TGCAGCGTTGGGATCGGGACTCTGGGGAATGAGCAGTTCTTC
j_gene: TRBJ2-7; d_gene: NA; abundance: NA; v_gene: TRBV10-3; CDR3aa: CAISEGASYEQYF; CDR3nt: TGTGCCATCAGTGAGGGGGCCTCCTACGAGCAGTACTTC
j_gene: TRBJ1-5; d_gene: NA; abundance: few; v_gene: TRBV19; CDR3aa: CASTWEGRYSNQPQHF; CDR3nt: TGTGCCAGTACCTGGGAGGGCCGCTATAGCAATCAGCCCCAGCATTTT
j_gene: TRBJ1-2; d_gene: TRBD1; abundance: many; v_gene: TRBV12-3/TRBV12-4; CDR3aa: CASSDRDRGSNYGYTF; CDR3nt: TGTGCCAGCAGTGACCGGGACAGGGGATCGAACTATGGCTACACCTTC
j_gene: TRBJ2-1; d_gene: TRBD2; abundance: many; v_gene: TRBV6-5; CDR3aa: CASSYSKGLGNEQFF; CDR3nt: TGTGCCAGCAGTTACTCCAAGGGACTAGGCAATGAGCAGTTCTTC
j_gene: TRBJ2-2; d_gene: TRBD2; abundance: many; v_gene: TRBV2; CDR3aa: CASIPHPGRDTNTGELFF; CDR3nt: TGTGCCAGCATTCCCCACCCCGGGAGGGATACGAACACCGGGGAGCTGTTTTTT
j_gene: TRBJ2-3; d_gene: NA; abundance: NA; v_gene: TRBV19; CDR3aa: CASKRIGAEDTQYF; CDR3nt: TGTGCCAGTAAGAGGATCGGAGCGGAGGATACGCAGTATTTT
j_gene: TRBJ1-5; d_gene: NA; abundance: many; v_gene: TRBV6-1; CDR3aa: CASGSGGYQPQHF; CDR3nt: TGTGCCAGCGGGTCAGGTGGTTATCAGCCCCAGCATTTT
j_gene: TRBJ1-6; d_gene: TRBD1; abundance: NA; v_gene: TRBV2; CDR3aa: CASSERDRGQGSPLHF; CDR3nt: TGTGCCAGCAGTGAAAGGGACAGGGGGCAGGGGTCACCCCTCCACTTT
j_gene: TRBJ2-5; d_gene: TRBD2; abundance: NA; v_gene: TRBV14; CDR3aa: CASSQTSGGSETQYF; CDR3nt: TGTGCCAGCAGCCAGACTAGCGGGGGATCGGAGACCCAGTACTTC
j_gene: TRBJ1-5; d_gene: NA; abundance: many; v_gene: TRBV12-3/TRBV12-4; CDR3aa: CASSVRGVGNQPQHF; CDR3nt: TGTGCCAGCAGTGTCAGGGGAGTTGGCAATCAGCCCCAGCATTTT
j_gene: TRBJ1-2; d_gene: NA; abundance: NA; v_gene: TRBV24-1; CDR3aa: CATSDLHPGGDGYTF; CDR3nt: TGTGCCACCAGTGATTTGCACCCGGGGGGGGACGGCTACACCTTC